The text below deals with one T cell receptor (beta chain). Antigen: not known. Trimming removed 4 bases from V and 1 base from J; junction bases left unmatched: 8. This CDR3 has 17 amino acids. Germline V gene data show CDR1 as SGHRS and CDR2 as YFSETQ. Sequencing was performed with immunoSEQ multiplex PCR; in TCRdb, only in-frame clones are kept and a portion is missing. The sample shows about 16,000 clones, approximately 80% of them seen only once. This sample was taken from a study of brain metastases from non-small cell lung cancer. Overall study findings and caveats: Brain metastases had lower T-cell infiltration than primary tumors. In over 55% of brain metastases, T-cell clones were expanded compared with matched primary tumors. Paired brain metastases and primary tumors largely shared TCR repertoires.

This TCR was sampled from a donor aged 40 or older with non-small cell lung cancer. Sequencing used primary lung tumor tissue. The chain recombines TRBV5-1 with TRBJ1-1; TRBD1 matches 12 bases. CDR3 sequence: CASSDSGQGAWNTEAFF. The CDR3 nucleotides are TGCGCCAGCAGCGACTCGGGACAGGGGGCATGGAACACTGAAGCTTTCTTT. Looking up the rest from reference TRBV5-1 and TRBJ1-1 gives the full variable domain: KAGVTQTPRYLIKTRGQQVTLSCSPISGHRSVSWYQQTPGQGLQFLFEYFSETQRNKGNFPGRFSGRQFSNSRSEMNVSTLELGDSALYLCASSDSGQGAWNTEAFFGQGTRLTVV.